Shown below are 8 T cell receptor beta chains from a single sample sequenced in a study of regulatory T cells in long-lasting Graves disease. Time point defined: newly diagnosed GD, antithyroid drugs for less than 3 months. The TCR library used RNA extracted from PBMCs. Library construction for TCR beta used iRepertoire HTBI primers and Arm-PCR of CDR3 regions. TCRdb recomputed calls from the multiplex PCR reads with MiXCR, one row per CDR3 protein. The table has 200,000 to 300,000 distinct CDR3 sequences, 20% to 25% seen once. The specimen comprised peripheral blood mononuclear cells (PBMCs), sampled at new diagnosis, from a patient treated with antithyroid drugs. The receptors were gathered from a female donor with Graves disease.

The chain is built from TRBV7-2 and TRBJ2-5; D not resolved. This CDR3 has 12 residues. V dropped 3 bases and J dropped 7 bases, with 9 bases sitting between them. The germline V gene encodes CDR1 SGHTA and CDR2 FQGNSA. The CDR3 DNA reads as TGTGCCAGCAGCTTCCGAACGGGGACCCAGTACTTC. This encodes CASSFRTGTQYF.

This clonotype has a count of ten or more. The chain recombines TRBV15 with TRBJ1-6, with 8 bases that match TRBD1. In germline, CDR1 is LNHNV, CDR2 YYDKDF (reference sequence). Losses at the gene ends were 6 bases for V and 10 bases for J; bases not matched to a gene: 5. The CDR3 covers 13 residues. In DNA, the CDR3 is TGTGCCACCAGAGGACAGGGCGGCTCACCCCTCCACTTT. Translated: CATRGQGGSPLHF.

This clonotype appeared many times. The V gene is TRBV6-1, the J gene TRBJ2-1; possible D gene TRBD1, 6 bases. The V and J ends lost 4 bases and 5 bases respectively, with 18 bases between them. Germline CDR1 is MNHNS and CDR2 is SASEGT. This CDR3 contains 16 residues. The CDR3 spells CASSGVKGRGHNEQFF. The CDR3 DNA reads TGTGCCAGCAGTGGGGTGAAGGGCAGGGGCCACAATGAGCAGTTCTTC.

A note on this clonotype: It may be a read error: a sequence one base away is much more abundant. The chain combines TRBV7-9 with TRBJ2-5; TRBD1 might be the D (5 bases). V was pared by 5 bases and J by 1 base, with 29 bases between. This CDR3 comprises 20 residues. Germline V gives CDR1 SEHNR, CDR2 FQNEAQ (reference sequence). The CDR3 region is CASSPLRCAETDLSQETQYF. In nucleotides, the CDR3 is TGTGCCAGCAGCCCTCTCCGATGCGCCGAGACAGACCTTTCCCAAGAGACCCAGTACTTC.

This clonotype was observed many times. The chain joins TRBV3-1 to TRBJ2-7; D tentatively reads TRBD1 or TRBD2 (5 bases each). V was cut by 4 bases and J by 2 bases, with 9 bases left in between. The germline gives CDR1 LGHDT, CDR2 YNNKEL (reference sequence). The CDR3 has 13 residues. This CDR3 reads CASSRGRPYEQYF. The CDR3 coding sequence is TGTGCCAGCAGCCGGGGACGGCCCTACGAGCAGTACTTC.

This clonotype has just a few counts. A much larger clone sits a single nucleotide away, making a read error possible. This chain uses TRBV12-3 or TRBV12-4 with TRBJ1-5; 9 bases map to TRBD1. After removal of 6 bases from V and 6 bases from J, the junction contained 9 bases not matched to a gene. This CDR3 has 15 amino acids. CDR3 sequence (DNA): TGTGCCAGCAGAAAAGATGACAGGGGGGGTCAGCCCCAGCATTTT. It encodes CASRKDDRGGQPQHF.

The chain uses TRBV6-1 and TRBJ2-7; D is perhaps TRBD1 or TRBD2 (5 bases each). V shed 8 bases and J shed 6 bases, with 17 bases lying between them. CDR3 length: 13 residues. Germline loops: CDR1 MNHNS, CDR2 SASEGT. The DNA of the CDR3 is TGTGCCAGCGTGGGACCCTATTCGCGCGAGCAGTACTTC. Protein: CASVGPYSREQYF.

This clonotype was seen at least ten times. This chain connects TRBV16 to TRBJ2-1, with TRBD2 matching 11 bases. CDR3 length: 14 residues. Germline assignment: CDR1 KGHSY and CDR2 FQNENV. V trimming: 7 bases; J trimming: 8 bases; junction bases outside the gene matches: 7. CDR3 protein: CASTPLAGDYEQFF. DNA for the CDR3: TGTGCCAGCACCCCACTAGCGGGGGACTATGAGCAGTTCTTC.